What follows describes a single T cell receptor beta chain. Its antigen is unknown. Base qualities were left out, and no much larger clone turns up one base away. At the DNA level, this CDR3 is encoded by other sequences in the same sample as well. The High Capacity cDNA Reverse Transcription Kit was used to reverse transcribe all of the isolated RNA, meaning that expressed TCRB transcripts were what got sequenced. Deep immunoSEQ sequencing was performed on naive, central memory and regulatory T cell samples, with an average of roughly 3.3 million total reads per sample. After sorted cells were lysed in RLT buffer, RNA was extracted with DNase-treated RNeasy Micro or Mini kits, with the choice depending on cell number. To prevent cross-contamination, each cell subset was processed individually, whereas patient and healthy donor samples were processed jointly. The immunoSEQ multiplex PCR was used to amplify TCRB sequences from cDNA, yielding 87-bp fragments that span the CDR3 region. Sequencing of the amplicons was performed on the Illumina HiSeq platform. The study's processing was this. Synthetic template baselines were used to correct PCR bias computationally, reads within Hamming distance 2 were collapsed, and singletons that could not be merged were discarded. Reads were aligned to IMGT to assign V, D and J genes, CDR3 length, and insertions or deletions at six rearrangement sites. Within each subset, clonotype counts were normalized to the number of sorted cells before true diversity and Gini coefficients were calculated with the tcR R package. The overlap coefficient, calculated on TCRB nucleotide sequences, was used to measure repertoire sharing. Imported from immuneACCESS, the table was reduced by TCRdb to in-frame sequences with V and J called. These copies leave out some clones; in studies compared against another copy, an unresolved V gene accounts for under half, and the cause of the remainder is not known. Clone size and the V and J calls come from that table; the DNA yielded D and trimming. This sample gives around 160,000 clones in total; about 44% of them show up just once. Of the sample, around 0.43% falls within the top ten clones.

The data belong to a study of beta chain features in type 1 diabetes (dated by TCRdb to 2017 to 2018). As for the study more broadly: Mean age, gender distribution, total cell number and subset yield did not differ between patients and healthy donors. A total of roughly 99,000,000 sorted cells were examined across all samples, and the number of cells per subset was strongly correlated with RNA yield. The study compared TCRB repertoires of sorted circulating CD4+ T cell subsets between recently diagnosed type 1 diabetes patients and matched healthy donors. Naive and central memory subsets were obtained from all 30 or so donors, but regulatory and stem cell-like memory subsets were isolated from only 8 patients and 8 healthy donors. Results the study describes overall, beyond this receptor: Naive, central memory and regulatory TCRB repertoires appeared to be more similar among patients than among healthy donors. Because small numbers of individuals were included in the HLA sub-analyses, any influence of HLA type on TCRB rearrangement was left unresolved. Fewer insertions and more nucleotide deletions at VDJ recombination sites were observed in patients with type 1 diabetes, implying thymic rearrangement abnormalities. PCR may preferentially amplify shorter templates, but because patient and control samples were amplified and corrected together, any resulting skew would affect both groups equally. Sequencing cDNA rather than genomic DNA could over-represent highly expressing activated cells, although activation and CD3 levels did not differ between groups. In all four CD4+ subsets, TCRB CDR3 length was moderately but significantly shorter in type 1 diabetes patients.

Each donor gave one peripheral blood draw, roughly 0.11 L on average, collected into heparinised tubes. Using a panel that included CD45RO, CCR7, CD25, CD127, CD95 and CD27, naive, central memory, regulatory and stem cell-like memory CD4+ T cells were sorted on a BD FACSAria II. Every sorted population had a purity above 95%. PBMCs were isolated immediately by Lymphoprep density gradient centrifugation and stained directly without culture. So that batch effects would be minimized, each experiment stained and sorted samples in pairs, pairing one healthy donor with one patient. Measured from the cysteine to the phenylalanine, the CDR3 is 16 residues long. The only DNA kept is the CDR3, 48 bases in frame from the first base. The junction shows trimming of 4 bases on V and 2 bases on J, and the gene matches do not reach 5 bases of it. CDR1 and CDR2 (SGHRS, YFSETQ) derive from the germline V gene.

The sequencing input was Tregs from blood. The cell subset or site label here, explained by the study, means: regulatory CD4+ T cells. This TCR was sampled from a man aged 18 to 29 in good health. The chain uses TRBV5-1 and TRBJ2-5; a stretch of 13 junction bases matches TRBD2. For the CDR3, the sequence is CASSQGLAGVQETQYF. The nucleotide sequence reads TGCGCCAGCAGCCAAGGACTAGCGGGGGTTCAAGAGACCCAGTACTTC.